This T cell receptor (beta chain) appears in the sequencing data of a study of T-cell reconstitution after alpha-beta-depleted transplantation in children. Construction of the TCRbeta library involved unique molecular identifiers. MiXCR, run by TCRdb on the PCR reads, gives a single entry per CDR3 protein. The sample has 490,000 or so distinct CDR3 sequences; about 12% are singletons. This clonotype was detected many times. The CDR3 length is 15 residues. Losses at the gene ends were 6 bases for V and 5 bases for J; bases not matched to a gene: 10. This sample comprised PBMCs from the stem cell graft donor, obtained from the stem cell graft. The V and J genes are TRBV12-3 or TRBV12-4 and TRBJ2-7; TRBD2 matches at 10 bases. This sequence originates from a human donor who donated a stem cell graft to a child with combined immunodeficiency. DNA of the CDR3: TGTGCCAGCAGCGGATTAATGGGACTAGCGAACGAGCAGTACTTC. Encoded protein: CASSGLMGLANEQYF.